This T cell receptor (beta chain) was recorded in a study of cytomegalovirus exposure and HLA in healthy donors (dated by TCRdb to 2015 to 2018). Study-level background: An earlier analysis of approximately 640 of the donors reported about 290 Gb of sequence data and more than 90 million unique TCR beta sequences from roughly 200 million T cells. Class I and class II HLA loci were covered by the typing at four-digit resolution. An earlier analysis of 587 of the donors applied high-throughput TCR beta sequencing to assess whether each TCR beta V gene segment acted as functional or pseudogenic. High-throughput TCR immunosequencing, statistical association of individual TCRs with disease status, and machine learning were combined to predict cytomegalovirus infection status. In addition to the first cohort of roughly 670 subjects, a separate validation cohort of 130 or so different subjects was used. On average, roughly 250,000 unique TCR beta nucleotide sequences were sequenced per donor among more than 350 genotyped donors of the cohort, with roughly 19% of those sequences being non-productive. Because of strong linkage in the cohort, roughly five DR-DQ haplotypes were treated as single units for association and clustering. Roughly 300 gigabases of sequencing data and 70 million to 85 million unique TCR sequences were included in an early release covering several hundred HLA-typed donors. Rather than drawing on any new phenotypic data, the later analysis identified candidate immune exposures from TCR beta sequences and the way those sequences occurred across donors. Among the roughly 410 genotyped donors, 75% to 90% belonged to the genetic ancestry cluster associated with self-reported Caucasian donors. Genome-wide SNP genotypes for about three fifths of the roughly 700 donors were used in a later genetic analysis, which treated that subset as a discovery cohort. Donor age, sex, ethnicity and CMV serostatus were compiled together with the repertoire data. The T cell repertoires of 550 to 850 subjects were profiled by immunosequencing and related to cytomegalovirus serostatus. In a later analysis, previously published TCR beta repertoires from fewer than 750 donors were re-analyzed and high-resolution HLA genotyping was added so that TCR occurrence patterns could be studied. Typing coverage varied by locus: about 629-640 donors for A, B, C, DRB1 and DQB1; more than 500 for DQA1; some 610 for DPA1; approximately 470 for DPB1. The aim of the study was to test whether cataloging public T cell receptors could identify signatures of past pathogen exposure. All discovery cohort repertoires had been generated on a single sequencing platform.

The cohort comprised several hundred healthy bone marrow donors. Cohort members were all nominally healthy when sampled, although unrecorded immune exposures were likely present. The donor tested CMV seronegative and was one of the 352 seronegative cohort members. Every donor gave a peripheral blood sample, and the peripheral blood mononuclear cells from that sample were used for TCR beta sequencing. Genomic DNA was extracted from the blood cell samples with the Qiagen DNeasy Blood Extraction Kit. After removal of 4 bases from V and 8 bases from J, the junction retains 6 bases not matched to a gene. From cysteine to phenylalanine, the CDR3 is 13 amino acids long. The sequence is cut down to CDR3 DNA, 39 bases in frame from base 1. The germline V gene gives CDR1 as SGHRS and CDR2 as YFSETQ. The full study reports these points: Specific HLA alleles were associated with over 15,000 TCR beta sequences at a false discovery rate of 0.05 in a later analysis. In an earlier analysis of fewer than 750 of the donors, most TCR beta V segments were observed in productive rearrangements about 87% or about 30% of the time, broadly matching IMGT annotations. Most CMV-associated TCR beta chains appeared to be HLA-restricted in a later analysis, and the HLA associations seemed to be driven largely by CMV exposure. A total of some 180 TCR beta chains were listed by the study as associated with cytomegalovirus. The cohort was sequenced for TCR beta chains only, and without alpha or paired-chain data the features that could be detected were limited. Compared with the approximately 720-donor mean, donors in an Asian-associated ancestry cluster had fewer N-insertions in productive TCRs, according to a later genetic analysis. The sequencing pipeline was judged likely to have produced a cluster of highly shared sequence variants as a technical artifact. A further reported finding was that TCR beta sequences accurately predicted the HLA-A and HLA-B alleles for most subjects in the first cohort. Linkage disequilibrium might explain the correlated functional status among segregating V segments, but an unknown experimental factor could not be ruled out. According to a later analysis, parvovirus B19, influenza, CMV and Epstein-Barr virus appeared linked to several top co-occurrence clusters. The presence/absence analyses assumed that sequencing depth was roughly uniform across donors, and that assumption may not be true. In vitro tests confirmed that a few of the cytomegalovirus-associated TCR beta chains recognize cytomegalovirus antigens. The authors suggested that the approach could potentially be extended to other disease states and immunological phenotypes. In a later analysis, HLA-associated TCR beta chains were found to be more clonally expanded and to have lower generation probabilities than equally common non-associated chains. HLA typing was unavailable for some donors at each locus, so association tests used only the typed subset. An association between a missense DCLRE1C variant and V-gene and J-gene trimming of TCR beta chains was found in a later genetic analysis and replicated in an independent cohort. The earlier analysis of 450 to 700 of the donors excluded 15 to 20 rarely observed V segments, including chromosome 9 orphons, because counts were too low. For the cohort, immune exposure information was limited to CMV serostatus. Cytomegalovirus status was reported to be diagnosed by the classifier with high specificity and sensitivity in both the original and validation cohorts. While some public TCRs were present in many individuals, most TCR sequences turned up only very rarely across donors. When HLA alleles, especially DR and DQ, strongly co-occurred, TCR associations were difficult to assign to individual alleles. In a later analysis, TCR association rates were found to vary across HLA loci, with the most associated TCRs seen for DRB1 alleles and the fewest for HLA-C alleles. Some IMGT-functional V segments, including TRBV6-2 and TRBV6-3, could not be distinguished by the 87-base-pair reads and were therefore excluded.

This clone was observed a few times. The specificity of this receptor is unknown. There are no base qualities to consult, and no much larger clone falls within one base. Library construction relied on the immunoSEQ multiplex PCR assay. For the multiplex PCR, a mixture combining 60 forward primers for TCR Vbeta segments and 13 reverse primers for TCR Jbeta segments was used. A multiplex PCR assay on genomic DNA amplified the CDR3 region of rearranged TCR beta genes. The amplified TCR beta libraries were sequenced on the Illumina HiSeq System as 87-base-pair reads. The study's own analysis went as follows. A later analysis counted 65 million to 90 million unique TCR beta chains across the 670 or so repertoires, and 9 million to 14 million of these chains were shared by at least two donors. Raw reads were error-corrected and collapsed into unique sequences with a nearest-neighbor algorithm that merged closely related sequences to remove PCR and sequencing errors. V, D and J gene segments were assigned by aligning CDR3 sequences to IMGT reference sequences. For a sequence to be retained, a match of at least six nucleotides was required to both a V gene segment and a J gene segment. A rearrangement was called productive if the CDR3 had no stop codons and remained in frame with V and J, and every other rearrangement was called non-productive. Following IMGT convention, CDR3 was defined as the stretch from the second conserved V-encoded cysteine up to the conserved J-encoded phenylalanine. In an earlier analysis of 550 to 650 of the donors, sequences lacking an unambiguous match to a single V gene segment were excluded. In an earlier analysis of several hundred of the donors, V segments were called functional above 56.7% productive rearrangements and were called segregating when the between-donor standard deviation exceeded 5%. A statistical classification framework was developed to diagnose cytomegalovirus status using the catalog of TCR beta chain sequences. V and J gene assignment, in a later analysis, came from comparing TCR nucleotide sequences with IMGT/GENE-DB human TR gene sequences. A later analysis assigned CDR3 sequences and most-parsimonious VDJ recombination scenarios with the TCRdist pipeline. A later analysis defined each TCR beta chain by its CDR3 amino acid sequence plus V-gene family, and excluded reads lacking a unique V-gene family. As a way to deal with suspected cross-contamination and a sequencing artifact, a later analysis dropped roughly 620 nucleotide sequences that were highly shared and had low generation probability. For each public chain, a later analysis derived a clonal expansion index from normalized ranks of inferred template counts within each repertoire. A later analysis computed generation probabilities with a VDJ recombination model fitted to out-of-frame rearrangements, and checked the results against IGoR. In a later analysis, hypergeometric tests were used to score TCR-TCR, TCR-HLA and TCR-CMV co-occurrence, with a repertoire-size bias correction applied to TCR pairs. False discovery rates were estimated in a later analysis by permuting HLA or CMV assignments 20 times. In a later analysis, co-occurring TCRs were grouped with DBSCAN, and TCRdist sequence similarity was added when clustering was performed within HLA-allele-positive subsets. For co-occurrence clustering, repertoires with fewer than 30,000 or more than 120,000 public chains were excluded, along with five repertoires with anomalous nucleotide sharing. The source is immuneACCESS, and TCRdb retained only in-frame sequences with V and J called. Part of the clones is not carried over; for the studies checked, unresolved V genes explain less than half of this, and the remainder is unexplained. From that table come the V and J calls and clone size; the DNA was used to work out D and trimming. The sample has 200,000 or so clones on record, around 77% of them singletons. The ten largest clones add up to about 2.7% of the sample.

Sequencing input: PBMCs. The TCR originated in a woman in her 30s in good health and CMV-seronegative. The chain is encoded by TRBV5-1 joined to TRBJ1-2; 9 of the junction bases match TRBD1. The CDR3 corresponds to CASSPGQGSGYTF. Here is the DNA: TGCGCCAGCAGCCCGGGACAGGGTAGCGGCTACACCTTC.